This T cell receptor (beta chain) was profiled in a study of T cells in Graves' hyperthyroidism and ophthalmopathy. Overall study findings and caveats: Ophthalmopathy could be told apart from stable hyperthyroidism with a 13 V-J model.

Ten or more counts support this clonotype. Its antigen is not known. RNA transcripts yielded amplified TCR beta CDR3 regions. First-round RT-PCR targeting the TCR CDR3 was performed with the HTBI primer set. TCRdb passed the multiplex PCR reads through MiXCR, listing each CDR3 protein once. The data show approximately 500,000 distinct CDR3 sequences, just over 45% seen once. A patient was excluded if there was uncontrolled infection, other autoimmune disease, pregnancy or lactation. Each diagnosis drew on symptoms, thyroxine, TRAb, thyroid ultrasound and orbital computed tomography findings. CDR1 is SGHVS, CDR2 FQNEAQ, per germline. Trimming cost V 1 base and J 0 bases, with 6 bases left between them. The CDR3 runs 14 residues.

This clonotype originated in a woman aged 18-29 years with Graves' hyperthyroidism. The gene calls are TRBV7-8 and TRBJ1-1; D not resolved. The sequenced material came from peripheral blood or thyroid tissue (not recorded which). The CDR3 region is CASSLESMNTEAFF. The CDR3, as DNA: TGTGCCAGCAGCTTAGAGTCTATGAACACTGAAGCTTTCTTT.